The next 23 T cell receptor beta chains were all read from a single sample in a study of T-cell reconstitution after alpha-beta-depleted transplantation in children. Unique molecular identifiers were used to barcode this TCRbeta library. Using its own MiXCR run on the PCR reads, TCRdb lists one record per CDR3 protein. This table holds about 200,000 distinct CDR3 sequences, more than 12% found once. The specimen was PBMCs from the stem cell graft donor, collected from the stem cell graft. Receptor source: a human donor who donated a stem cell graft to a child with acute lymphoblastic leukemia.

This chain links TRBV6-1 with TRBJ1-2, with D maybe TRBD1 (5 bases). V was trimmed by 11 bases and J by 4 bases, leaving 17 bases between them. CDR1 is MNHNS, CDR2 SASEGT, per germline. The CDR3 is 13 residues long. In DNA, the CDR3 is TGTGCCGGCACCCGGGGGGACTCCTATGGCTACACCTTC. Residues: CAGTRGDSYGYTF.

This clonotype has a count of ten or more. This chain joins TRBV29-1 and TRBJ2-3; no clear D. Between the trimmed V and J ends, which lost 3 bases and 8 bases, there was a span of 9 bases. Germline lookup yields CDR1 SQVTM and CDR2 ANQGSEA. The CDR3 contains 11 residues. DNA of the CDR3: TGCAGCGTTGATTCGGGTTTTACGCAGTATTTT. It yields the protein CSVDSGFTQYF.

This clonotype showed up many times. This rearrangement joins TRBV5-1 to TRBJ2-3; D ambiguous. CDR1 SGHRS and CDR2 YFSETQ come from the germline V gene. The CDR3 consists of 16 residues. V gave up 3 bases and J gave up 1 base, with 15 bases separating them. As DNA, the CDR3 is TGCGCCAGCAGCTGGGCGGAATTATCCCGCACAGATACGCAGTATTTT. It yields the protein CASSWAELSRTDTQYF.

This clonotype was recorded at least ten times. The gene calls are TRBV10-3 and TRBJ2-1, with no clear D. The CDR3 consists of 9 residues. V was shortened by 8 bases and J by 10 bases, with 6 bases between the two germline ends. Looked up from germline, CDR1 is ENHRY and CDR2 is SYGVKD. The chain's CDR3 is CAIPREQFF. The DNA for the CDR3 is TGTGCCATCCCCAGAGAGCAGTTCTTC.

The table lists this clonotype with many counts. This rearrangement joins TRBV2 to TRBJ2-3, with 8 nucleotides matching TRBD2. CDR1 and CDR2 from the germline V gene are SNHLY and FYNNEI. The CDR3 covers 15 residues. J was trimmed by 11 bases and V by 8 bases; bases with no gene match: 18. This CDR3 is CASRPGGSGPGEQYF. The CDR3 bases are TGTGCCAGCCGGCCGGGGGGGAGCGGCCCAGGGGAGCAGTATTTT.

The V call is TRBV2, the J call TRBJ2-1; 15 bases map to TRBD2. Germline trimming cut 6 bases from V and 2 bases from J; bases unmatched to any gene: 11. The CDR3 consists of 19 residues. CDR1 is SNHLY and CDR2 is FYNNEI in the germline V gene. The CDR3 here is CASSSTGTSGRNPYNEQFF. CDR3 nucleotide sequence: TGTGCCAGCAGCTCGACTGGGACTAGCGGGAGGAATCCCTACAATGAGCAGTTCTTC.

This clonotype was observed many times. This rearrangement joins TRBV5-1 to TRBJ1-6, with TRBD1 as a possible D gene (6 bases). This CDR3 is 15 amino acids long. V lost 4 bases and J 8 bases, leaving 16 bases between the germline ends. Germline CDR1 is SGHRS and CDR2 is YFSETQ. The CDR3 coding sequence is TGCGCCAGCAGCCCACAGGGAGGAGAGCATTCACCCCTCCACTTT. This gives the protein CASSPQGGEHSPLHF. The full variable domain, with the rest looked up from reference TRBV5-1 and TRBJ1-6, is KAGVTQTPRYLIKTRGQQVTLSCSPISGHRSVSWYQQTPGQGLQFLFEYFSETQRNKGNFPGRFSGRQFSNSRSEMNVSTLELGDSALYLCASSPQGGEHSPLHFGNGTRLTVT.

This clonotype came up many times. The chain couples TRBV20-1 to TRBJ2-6, with D unclear. CDR1 DFQATT and CDR2 SNEGSKA come from the germline V gene (reference sequence). Trimming took 1 base from V and 2 from J, leaving 6 bases between them. The CDR3 has 14 amino acids. The CDR3 spells CSARGGTGANVLTF. CDR3 coding DNA: TGCAGTGCTAGAGGTGGAACTGGGGCCAACGTCCTGACTTTC.

This clonotype was counted at least ten times. The gene calls are TRBV20-1 and TRBJ2-1; D remains unclear. The CDR3 is 14 amino acids. The V gene's germline CDR1 is DFQATT and CDR2 SNEGSKA (reference sequence). Trimming took off 4 bases at V and 0 bases at J, with 10 bases between the two ends. CDR3 DNA sequence: TGCAGTGCTATCCCCCATAGCTCCTACAATGAGCAGTTCTTC. Its translation: CSAIPHSSYNEQFF.

This clonotype was seen many times. V and J are TRBV7-9 and TRBJ1-2; D remains ambiguous. CDR3 length: 13 amino acids. The V gene lost 1 base and the J gene lost 6 bases, with 9 bases spanning the gap. Germline V CDR1 and CDR2: SEHNR, FQNEAQ (reference sequence). This CDR3 is CASSLETGDGYTF. In DNA, the CDR3 is TGTGCCAGCAGCTTAGAAACCGGTGATGGCTACACCTTC.

The chain carries TRBV12-3 or TRBV12-4 and TRBJ2-3; D is unclear. This CDR3 comprises 12 residues. Trimming left V 4 bases short and J 3 bases short, with 5 bases between. CDR3 sequence reads: CASSSETDTQYF. The CDR3 DNA sequence: TGTGCCAGCAGTTCAGAGACAGATACGCAGTATTTT.

The rearrangement uses TRBV20-1 and TRBJ2-7; D gene ambiguous. The V gene lost 0 bases and the J gene lost 2 bases, with 8 bases spanning the gap. This CDR3 spans 13 amino acids. Germline lookup yields CDR1 DFQATT and CDR2 SNEGSKA (reference sequence). CDR3 sequence (DNA): TGCAGTGCTAGAGATACTGGAACCTACGAGCAGTACTTC. It yields the protein CSARDTGTYEQYF.

This clonotype has a single count. Possible read error: a much larger clone is one base away. The gene calls are TRBV5-4 and TRBJ2-2; 8 nucleotides align to TRBD1. This CDR3 has 16 residues. Looked up from germline, CDR1 is SGHNT and CDR2 is YYREEE (reference sequence). In DNA form, the CDR3 reads TGTGCCAGCAGCTTGGGACAGGACAGGGTCACCCGGGAGCTGTTTTTT. Translating it yields CASSLGQDRVTRELFF.

This clonotype appeared many times. The gene calls are TRBV12-3 or TRBV12-4 and TRBJ1-2; unclear D gene. The CDR3 is 14 residues long. V was clipped by 6 bases and J by 4 bases, with 15 bases between them. This chain's CDR3 is CASSPSRGSYGYTF. CDR3 bases: TGTGCCAGCAGCCCCTCCAGAGGGTCCTATGGCTACACCTTC.

This clonotype was seen at least ten times. CDR3: CASSSGDRVQETQYF. In DNA form, the CDR3 reads TGTGCCAGCAGCTCAGGGGACAGGGTCCAAGAGACCCAGTACTTC. The chain joins TRBV7-9 to TRBJ2-5, with TRBD1 matching 9 bases. CDR1 and CDR2 from the germline V gene are SEHNR and FQNEAQ (reference sequence). With V trimmed by 4 bases and J by 1 base, 4 bases remained unmatched. The CDR3 has 15 residues.

This clonotype was seen a handful of times. The chain couples TRBV20-1 to TRBJ1-1, with D perhaps TRBD1 (5 bases). The V end was cut by 3 bases, the J end by 6 bases, with 14 bases between. From germline, CDR1 is DFQATT and CDR2 SNEGSKA (reference sequence). There are 13 residues in the CDR3. The CDR3 DNA follows: TGCAGTGCTAGGCAGGGCCCTGGAGCTGAAGCTTTCTTT. Protein: CSARQGPGAEAFF.

This clonotype was observed many times. The gene calls are TRBV7-6 and TRBJ1-6, with a tentative D call TRBD1 (5 bases). Looked up from germline, CDR1 is SGHVS and CDR2 is FNYEAQ. The length of the CDR3 is 13 residues. V gave up 2 bases and J gave up 8 bases, with 7 bases separating them. This CDR3 is CASSLSRDSPLHF. The CDR3 DNA reads TGTGCCAGCAGCTTAAGCAGGGATTCACCCCTCCACTTT. The entire variable domain, with the rest obtained from reference TRBV7-6 and TRBJ1-6, is as follows: GAGVSQSPRYKVTKRGQDVALRCDPISGHVSLYWYRQALGQGPEFLTYFNYEAQQDKSGLPNDRFSAERPEGSISTLTIQRTEQRDSAMYRCASSLSRDSPLHFGNGTRLTVT.

This chain links TRBV12-3 or TRBV12-4 with TRBJ2-5; no reliable D call. V was pared by 2 bases and J by 2 bases, with 9 bases between. This CDR3 comprises 14 residues. CDR3 sequence: CASSLQVSQETQYF. CDR3 DNA sequence: TGTGCCAGCAGTTTACAGGTCTCTCAAGAGACCCAGTACTTC.

V gene TRBV5-6 combines with J gene TRBJ2-5; 11 bases are a match to TRBD2. The ends lost 4 bases at V and 9 bases at J; junction bases unmatched: 11. CDR1 SGHDT and CDR2 YYEEEE come from the germline V gene. The CDR3 runs 15 residues. The CDR3: CASSDSSGRSRSQYF. The CDR3 nucleotides read TGTGCCAGCAGCGATTCTAGCGGGAGGTCCCGGTCCCAGTACTTC.

This clonotype was detected a few times. J is TRBJ2-5 and V is TRBV12-3 or TRBV12-4, with D tentatively TRBD1 (5 bases). V lost 5 bases to trimming and J lost 2 bases, with 27 bases between them. CDR3 size: 19 residues. The CDR3: CASSPLPNGAEQVQETQYF. CDR3 nucleotides: TGTGCCAGCAGTCCCCTGCCAAATGGGGCGGAGCAGGTACAAGAGACCCAGTACTTC.

Comment on this clonotype: A much larger clone lies a single base off, so this may be a read error. The CDR3 protein is CASNSPVKPQHF. CDR3 DNA sequence: TGTGCCAGCAACAGCCCCGTGAAGCCCCAGCATTTT. V and J are TRBV6-2 or TRBV6-3 and TRBJ1-5; D is unresolved. Germline lookup yields CDR1 MNHEY and CDR2 SVGEGT. The CDR3 has 12 amino acids. V was shortened by 7 bases and J by 8 bases, with 12 bases between the two germline ends.

Many counts were recorded for this clonotype. This chain links TRBV7-9 with TRBJ1-2; no clear D gene. The CDR3 is made up of 14 amino acids. Trimming left V 0 bases short and J 8 bases short, with 13 bases between. Germline V gene lookup returns CDR1 SEHNR and CDR2 FQNEAQ (reference sequence). The CDR3 DNA reads TGTGCCAGCAGCTTAGCGCGGAACAGAGGAGGCTACACCTTC. This translates into CASSLARNRGGYTF.

This clonotype has just a few counts. The CDR3 DNA reads TGCGCCAGCAGCTCTGGGACAGGTCTGGGGGATACGCAGTATTTT. Protein product: CASSSGTGLGDTQYF. The chain carries TRBV5-1 and TRBJ2-3; 8 bases line up with TRBD1. The CDR3 is 15 residues long. J lost 6 bases, V lost 3 bases, and 9 bases had no gene match. Germline values: CDR1 SGHRS, CDR2 YFSETQ.